The clone carrying this TCR beta chain turned up a few times. Its antigen is as yet unknown. Germline lookup yields CDR1 MGHRA and CDR2 YSYEKL. This CDR3 is 16 amino acids long. Trimming shortened V by 1 base and J by 4 bases, and 16 bases separated the two germline ends. The data originate from a study of T cell responses to AZD1222 COVID-19 vaccine. For the study at large: Both about-4-week and about-12-week second-dose recipients were combined.

Assay: immunoSEQ multiplex PCR; the TCRdb copy retains only in-frame clones and omits some. The sample consists of roughly 120,000 clones, roughly 88% of them appearing once. Study-level results: As reported, nearly half of all spike-specific TCRs target variant regions that are unmutated. Only after the peak T cell response were repertoires sampled. There were mostly white British donors and more females than males, and clonal diversity was possibly underestimated.

The sample consisted of peripheral blood, taken on day 0 of AZD1222 vaccination. This chain links TRBV4-1 with TRBJ1-1, with D possibly being TRBD1 (5 bases). This TCR came from an adult in good health. The CDR3, as DNA: TGCGCCAGCAGCCAAGGGCGGGGACTGCTAATCACTGAAGCTTTCTTT. Its protein product is CASSQGRGLLITEAFF.